The entry that follows covers one T cell receptor beta chain sequence. What it binds is unknown. PCR primers comprised 60 Vbeta and 13 Jbeta primers. In the authors' methods: A later analysis counted some 87 million unique TCR beta chains, some 12 million shared. Produced via immunoSEQ multiplex PCR; TCRdb's table is partial and in-frame only. That table furnishes V, J and clone size, whereas the DNA furnished D and trimming. This sample has some 160,000 clones, with 65% to 80% found just once. The sample is drawn from a study of cytomegalovirus exposure and HLA in healthy donors. On the study more broadly: Around 80 million unique TCRs from HLA-typed donors were held in an early data release. Study findings and constraints: In a later analysis, donors in an Asian-associated ancestry cluster reportedly had fewer N-insertions in productive TCRs than the cohort mean. CMV antigen specificity was confirmed in vitro for a few CMV-associated chains.

The CDR3 spans 16 residues. CDR1 and CDR2 (germline): MDHEN, SYDVKM. With V trimmed by 6 bases and J by 6 bases, 14 bases remained unmatched. This receptor was obtained from a woman aged 40 to 50 in good health and CMV-seronegative. The material sequenced was PBMCs. The rearrangement joins TRBV28 to TRBJ1-1, with 9 nucleotides matching TRBD1. The CDR3 DNA sequence: TGTGCCAGCAGGGCTCTCCGGGACAGGGATAGGGCTGAAGCTTTCTTT. It yields the protein CASRALRDRDRAEAFF.